This TCR beta chain was sequenced for a study of OX40 agonist ivuxolimab in advanced cancers. Patients were excluded for autoimmune disease history or systemic immunosuppression. Researchers took blood at baseline, on cycle 4 day 1, and on cycle 7 day 1. The study, taken as a whole, reports: Some of the nonresponding patients also showed low levels of normalized T-cell clonal expansion.

The CDR3 contains 14 residues. Germline CDR1 SGHTA, CDR2 FQGTGA. The J segment lost 2 bases and the V segment lost 3 bases, leaving 0 bases of the junction unmatched. The method was immunoSEQ multiplex PCR; TCRdb's version includes in-frame clones alone and lacks a portion of them. The sample consists of about 79,000 clones, 90% to 95% of them appearing once. Comment on this clone: The target antigen is unknown.

The starting material was CD4+ or CD8+ T cells sorted from blood, obtained in a trial of the OX40 agonist ivuxolimab. The clonotype originates from an adult with an advanced solid tumor such as melanoma, head and neck, liver or kidney cancer. V and J are TRBV7-3 and TRBJ2-7, with 11 bases identical to TRBD1. The CDR3 protein is CASSLGQGAYEQYF. CDR3 bases: TGTGCCAGCAGCTTGGGACAGGGGGCCTACGAGCAGTACTTC.